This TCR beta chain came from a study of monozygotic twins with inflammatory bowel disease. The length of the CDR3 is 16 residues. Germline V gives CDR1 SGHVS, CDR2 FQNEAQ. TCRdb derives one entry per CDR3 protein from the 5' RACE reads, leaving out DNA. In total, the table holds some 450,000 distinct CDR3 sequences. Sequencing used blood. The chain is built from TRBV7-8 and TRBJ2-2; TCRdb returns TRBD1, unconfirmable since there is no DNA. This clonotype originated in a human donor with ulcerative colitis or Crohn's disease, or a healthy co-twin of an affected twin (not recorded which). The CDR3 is CASSLRGGPGTGELFF.